This record concerns one T cell receptor (beta chain) sequence. Its antigen is undetermined. These data originate in a study of shared clonotypes between healthy human individuals. The study's findings and limits: Clonotype sharing across donors was expected to vary with sequencing depth. Rarefaction curves obtained for sorted subsets showed sequencing incomplete despite large depth.

CD45RA+ naive and CD45RA-negative memory subsets were separated from CD4+ cells. Replicate PCRs for sorted subsets used about 200 ng DNA; this equaled tens of thousands of T cell genomes. The data were produced by immunoSEQ multiplex PCR, yet TCRdb's version contains in-frame clones alone and is incomplete. The sample records approximately 2.5 million clones, over 85% being singletons. This TCR derives from a man younger than 30 in good health. Some clones in this sample may be carry-over from other donors' samples. Input material: naive CD4+ T cells from PBMCs. Subset of the sample: CD45RA+ positively selected.

CDR3 residues: CASSQDPSRLLNNEQFF. The CDR3 nucleotides are TGCGCCAGCAGCCAAGATCCCTCCCGGTTACTTAACAATGAGCAGTTCTTC. This chain links TRBV4-1 with TRBJ2-1; D is undetermined. V gave up 0 bases and J gave up 5 bases, with 17 bases separating them. The CDR3 is 17 amino acids. The germline V gene has CDR1 MGHRA and CDR2 YSYEKL.